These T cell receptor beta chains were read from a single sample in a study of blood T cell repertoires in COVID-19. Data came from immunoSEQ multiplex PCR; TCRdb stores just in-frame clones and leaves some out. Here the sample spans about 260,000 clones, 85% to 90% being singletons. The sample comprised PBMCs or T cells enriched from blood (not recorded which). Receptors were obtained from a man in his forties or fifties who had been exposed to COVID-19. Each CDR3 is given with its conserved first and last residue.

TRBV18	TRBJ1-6	CASSASDRGYNSPLHF
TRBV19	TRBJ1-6	CASSLWDRNSPLHF
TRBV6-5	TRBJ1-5	CASTKVGGGNQPQHF
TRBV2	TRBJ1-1	CASTSEGLLTEAFF
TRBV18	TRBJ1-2	CASSPGQGAAGYTF
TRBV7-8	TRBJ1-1	CASSLNSPTGEAFF
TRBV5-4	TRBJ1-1	CASSLALGGATEAFF
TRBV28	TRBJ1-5	CASSLLRLAGSNQPQHF
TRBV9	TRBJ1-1	CASSVGVRDTEAFF
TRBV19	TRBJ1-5	CASRSGQGVHSNQPQHF
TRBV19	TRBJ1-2	CASSRRQTAYGYTF
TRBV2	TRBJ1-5	CASSPDGGMAQPQHF
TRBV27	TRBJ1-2	CASSLRTGALYYGYTF
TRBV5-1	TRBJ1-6	CASSLYGGDNSPLHF
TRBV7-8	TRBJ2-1	CASSPIPSLTAEHNEQFF
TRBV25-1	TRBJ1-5	CASSTTGGGQPQHF
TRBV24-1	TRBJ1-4	CATSGQENEKLFF
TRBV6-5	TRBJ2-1	CASSSGLAVDFNEQFF
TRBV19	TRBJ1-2	CASSTTGGLFDYGYTF
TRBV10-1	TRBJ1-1	CASSLQGNTEAFF
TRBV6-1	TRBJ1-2	CASSEGQRNYGYTF
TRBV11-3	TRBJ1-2	CASSFGQDNYGYTF
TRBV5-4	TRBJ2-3	CASSLLVAGEHTDTQYF
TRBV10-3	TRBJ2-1	CATDREGYNEQFF
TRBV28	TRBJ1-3	CASSLPGSGNTIYF
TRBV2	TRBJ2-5	CASGQEQETQYF
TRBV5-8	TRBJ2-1	CASSSGGGYNEQFF
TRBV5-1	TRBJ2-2	CASSLVTLAANTGELFF
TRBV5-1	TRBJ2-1	CASSWGGESSGSRNEQFF
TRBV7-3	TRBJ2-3	CASSDSGTDTQYF
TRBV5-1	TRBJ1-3	CASSLGPVGNTIYF
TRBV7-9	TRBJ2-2	CASSPAGTGLTGELFF
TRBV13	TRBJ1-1	CASSSGPGGGTEAFF
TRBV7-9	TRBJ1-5	CATSPGILDNQPQHF
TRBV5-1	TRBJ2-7	CASSINSGGAQYYEQYF
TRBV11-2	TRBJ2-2	CASRETGELFF
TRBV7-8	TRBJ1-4	CASRRDRGPYEKLFF
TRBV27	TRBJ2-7	CASSFLQGGPYEQYF
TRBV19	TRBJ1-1	CASTLSTGGQGPNTEAFF
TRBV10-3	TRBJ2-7	CAIRSGTGAYEQYF
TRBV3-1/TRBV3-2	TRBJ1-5	CASSLTPSEPQHF
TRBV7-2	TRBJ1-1	CASRGTRHTEAFF
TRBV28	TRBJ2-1	CASNQAGGPLWQFF
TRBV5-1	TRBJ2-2	CASSNNRQGAGELFF
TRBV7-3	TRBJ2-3	CASSFRDRVYF
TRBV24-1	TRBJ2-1	CATSDPTIAIEQFF
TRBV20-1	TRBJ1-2	CSASRPESYTF